This T cell receptor (beta chain) comes out of a study of ipilimumab plus nivolumab after autologous stem cell transplantation. The data were produced by immunoSEQ multiplex PCR, yet TCRdb's version contains in-frame clones alone and is incomplete. Of around 84,000 clones listed, about 83% are singletons. The receptor was derived from a male donor with diffuse large B-cell lymphoma. The source material was PBMCs, sampled in a trial of ipilimumab plus nivolumab as post-transplant consolidation.

The CDR3 DNA reads as TGCAGCACCAAGCGGGGGGGCAATTCCCCCTACAATGAGCAGTTCTTC. Its translation: CSTKRGGNSPYNEQFF. V usage is TRBV29-1 and J usage is TRBJ2-1, with TRBD2 identical over 10 bases. The germline V gene has CDR1 SQVTM and CDR2 ANQGSEA. The CDR3 consists of 16 residues. The trim removed 8 bases at V and 2 bases at J, leaving 12 bases unmatched.